A selection of T cell receptor beta chains follows, all from one sample in a study of cytomegalovirus exposure and HLA in healthy donors. The table came from immunoSEQ multiplex PCR; TCRdb's copy has only in-frame clones and leaves some out. The sample holds roughly 130,000 clones; roughly 82% are singletons and the top ten take approximately 1.2%. Sequenced: PBMCs. These receptors came from a boy between 10 and 17 years old in good health and CMV-seronegative. The CDR3 runs from the conserved cysteine through the conserved F or W. The D gene is left open where the match is weak. For some rows the clone size is stated as once, few or many, or as a class when expanded; others skip it.

>-|TRBD1|TRBV6-5|TRBJ1-3
TGTGCCAGCACCGAGACAGGGAGGATCGGAAACACCATATATTTT
CASTETGRIGNTIYF
>once|TRBD2|TRBV4-3|TRBJ2-3
TGCGCCAGCAGCCCCGCGGGGGGGGGCCTAACAGATACGCAGTATTTT
CASSPAGGGLTDTQYF
>once|-|TRBV19|TRBJ1-2
TGTGCCAGTAGTTTCGAGACACCTACTAACTATGGCTACACCTTC
CASSFETPTNYGYTF
>few|TRBD2|TRBV2|TRBJ2-2
TGTGCCAGCAGTGCCAGACTAGCGCAGACCGGGGAGCTGTTTTTT
CASSARLAQTGELFF
>few|TRBD1|TRBV6-1|TRBJ1-1
TGTGCCAGCGGGGAGACAGGGCTTAGCACTGAAGCTTTCTTT
CASGETGLSTEAFF
>-|TRBD1|TRBV6-6|TRBJ1-5
TGTGCCAGCATTCTCGACAGGGGTCAGCCCCAGCATTTT
CASILDRGQPQHF
>-|-|TRBV4-1|TRBJ2-2
TGCGCCAGCAGCCAAGGCCGGGGGAACACCGGGGAGCTGTTTTTT
CASSQGRGNTGELFF
>-|-|TRBV5-1|TRBJ2-7
TGCGCCAGCAGCCCCACCCCGACAGGCTCCTACGAGCAGTACTTC
CASSPTPTGSYEQYF
>-|-|TRBV4-1|TRBJ1-1
TGCGCCAGCAGCCACATAGGCGGGGGCACTGAAGCTTTCTTT
CASSHIGGGTEAFF
>-|-|TRBV7-2|TRBJ2-2
TGTGCCAGCAGTTTAGGGCCGCGGGGGAACACCGGGGAGCTGTTTTTT
CASSLGPRGNTGELFF
>-|TRBD2|TRBV6-5|TRBJ2-7
TGTGCCAGCAGCCCTGTAGCGGGACGGGGGGACGAGCAGTACTTC
CASSPVAGRGDEQYF
>-|-|TRBV27|TRBJ2-1
TGTGCCAGCAGTTTCCTGGGCTTAAACAATGAGCAGTTCTTC
CASSFLGLNNEQFF
>-|-|TRBV27|TRBJ2-3
TGTGCCAGCAGTCCCCCCGGTAGCACAGATACGCAGTATTTT
CASSPPGSTDTQYF
>-|-|TRBV5-4|TRBJ1-2
TGTGCCAGCAGCTTTGAGTTACGTGGCTACACCTTC
CASSFELRGYTF
>-|-|TRBV29-1|TRBJ1-1
TGCAGCGTTACCTTCAGTTTTATGAACACTGAAGCTTTCTTT
CSVTFSFMNTEAFF
>-|TRBD1|TRBV7-8|TRBJ1-1
TGTGCCAGCAGCACCGACAGGGCGAACACTGAAGCTTTCTTT
CASSTDRANTEAFF
>-|TRBD2|TRBV19|TRBJ2-1
TGTGCCAGTAGCCCCTACGGAACGGGAGGACCCTACAATGAGCAGTTCTTC
CASSPYGTGGPYNEQFF
>-|TRBD1|TRBV7-2|TRBJ1-4
TGTGCCAGCAGCTTGGACAGGGCAGCTGAAAAACTGTTTTTT
CASSLDRAAEKLFF
>few|-|TRBV6-6|TRBJ1-1
TGTGCCAGCACCCCAGGGGCGCAACGCACTGAAGCTTTCTTT
CASTPGAQRTEAFF
>few|TRBD1|TRBV18|TRBJ2-5
TGTGCCAGCTCACCAAGGACAGGAGCACAAGAGACCCAGTACTTC
CASSPRTGAQETQYF
>-|-|TRBV5-1|TRBJ2-6
TGCGCCAGCAGCATCCGGCCTGGCCAGGAAATTGCGGGGGCCAACGTCCTGACTTTC
CASSIRPGQEIAGANVLTF
>-|-|TRBV7-8|TRBJ2-7
TGTGCCAGCAGCTTAAAACGGACGGGGGTCAACGAGCAGTACTTC
CASSLKRTGVNEQYF
>-|TRBD2|TRBV19|TRBJ2-3
TGTGCCAGTAGTATAGATCTATCCAGCGGGGCTAGCACAGATACGCAGTATTTT
CASSIDLSSGASTDTQYF
>once|TRBD1|TRBV27|TRBJ1-1
TGTGCCAGCAGTCAACAGGGGGGCACTGAAGCTTTCTTT
CASSQQGGTEAFF
>once|-|TRBV4-2|TRBJ2-5
TGTGCCAGCAGCCAAGGCCATACAAAAGAGACCCAGTACTTC
CASSQGHTKETQYF
>-|-|TRBV7-9|TRBJ1-1
TGTGCCAGCAGCCCAGTTTCGGGTCACACTGAAGCTTTCTTT
CASSPVSGHTEAFF
>-|TRBD2|TRBV9|TRBJ2-1
TGTGCCAGCAGCGGCGGGGGGCGCCAGGAGCAGTTCTTC
CASSGGGRQEQFF
>-|TRBD1|TRBV6-7|TRBJ2-5
TGTGCCAGCAGTCGACAGGGCCCCGCAGAGACCCAGTACTTC
CASSRQGPAETQYF
>-|-|TRBV12-2|TRBJ2-7
TGTGCAAGTCGCTCCGTCCCCCCCTTGGAGACTAGCGGGAGGGCCCGGGGCTACGAGCAGTACTTC
CASRSVPPLETSGRARGYEQYF
>-|TRBD2|TRBV15|TRBJ2-1
TGTGCCACCAGCAGAGAAGGCACAGCGGGAGTGCTCTTC
CATSREGTAGVLF
>-|TRBD2|TRBV5-4|TRBJ2-7
TGTGCCAGCAGCTTGGGGGCGGGAGGGCCGCTTTACGAGCAGTACTTC
CASSLGAGGPLYEQYF
>-|-|TRBV2|TRBJ2-7
TGTGCCAGCAGTGAAACTTCCTACGAGCAGTACTTC
CASSETSYEQYF
>-|-|TRBV15|TRBJ1-1
TGTGCCACCAGCCCTCGACAAGGGGCCTATGAAGCTTTCTTT
CATSPRQGAYEAFF
>-|-|TRBV6-6|TRBJ2-5
TGTGCCAGCAGTTTTCTAGAGACCCAGTACTTC
CASSFLETQYF
>-|-|TRBV14|TRBJ2-7
TGTGCCAGCAGCCCGCTTAGGGGGGGGCATCGCTACGAGCAGTACTTC
CASSPLRGGHRYEQYF
>-|-|TRBV27|TRBJ1-5
TGTGCCAGCAGTTTAAGGGGCAGCCTCAATCAGCCCCAGCATTTT
CASSLRGSLNQPQHF
>-|TRBD1|TRBV7-9|TRBJ2-1
TGTGCCAGCAGCCTGGGACAGTTTAATGAGCAGTTCTTC
CASSLGQFNEQFF
>-|TRBD1|TRBV10-3|TRBJ1-1
TGTGCCATCAGTGAGGTTCCAGGGGGGGCTTTCTTT
CAISEVPGGAFF
>-|-|TRBV7-2|TRBJ2-3
TGTGCCAGCAGCAACGTACTAGATACGCAGTATTTT
CASSNVLDTQYF
>-|-|TRBV7-2|TRBJ2-2
TGTGCCAGCAGGACTACCACCGGGGAGCTGTTTTTT
CASRTTTGELFF
>-|-|TRBV7-2|TRBJ2-7
TGTGCCAGCAGACAGGGCCTAGCGGTCTCCGAGCAGTACTTC
CASRQGLAVSEQYF